Below, 20 T cell receptor beta chains from the same sample are listed, as sequenced in a study of blood T cell repertoires in COVID-19. Sequenced by immunoSEQ multiplex PCR; TCRdb stores in-frame clones only, minus some. The repertoire holds tens of thousands of clones, with approximately 90% as singletons. Material for sequencing was peripheral blood. The receptors shown here come from a man aged 65 to 79 with active COVID-19.

This clone appeared a few times. The rearrangement uses TRBV7-9 and TRBJ1-5; D unresolved. The CDR3 loop spans 14 amino acids. In germline, CDR1 is SEHNR, CDR2 FQNEAQ (reference sequence). The germline V and J ends were trimmed by 4 bases and 4 bases, with 11 bases remaining between them. CDR3: CASSYLGRNQPQHF. Written as DNA, the CDR3 is TGTGCCAGCAGCTATCTGGGCCGAAATCAGCCCCAGCATTTT. The full variable domain, with the rest looked up from reference TRBV7-9 and TRBJ1-5, is DTGVSQNPRHKITKRGQNVTFRCDPISEHNRLYWYRQTLGQGPEFLTYFQNEAQLEKSRLLSDRFSAERPKGSFSTLEIQRTEQGDSAMYLCASSYLGRNQPQHFGDGTRLSIL.

This chain connects TRBV2 to TRBJ2-7, with TRBD1 matching over 10 bases. V shed 8 bases, J shed 6 bases, and the junction held 10 bases outside the gene matches. This CDR3 is built from 14 residues. From germline, CDR1 is SNHLY and CDR2 FYNNEI. In DNA, the CDR3 is TGTGCCAGCCCGTACCGGGACAGGGGTGGCGAGCAGTACTTC. It encodes CASPYRDRGGEQYF.

Only one count was recorded for this clone. The CDR3 spells CASSLNRANGYTF. The DNA of the CDR3 is TGTGCCAGCAGCTTAAACAGGGCGAATGGCTACACCTTC. This chain connects TRBV7-3 to TRBJ1-2; maybe TRBD1 (6 bases). Germline V CDR1 and CDR2: SGHTA, FQGTGA. The CDR3 contains 13 residues. Trimming removed 1 base from V and 6 bases from J, with 9 bases in between.

The chain couples TRBV19 to TRBJ1-5; 10 nucleotides match TRBD1. The length of the CDR3 is 15 residues. Germline V CDR1 and CDR2: LNHDA, SQIVND (reference sequence). The ends lost 6 bases at V and 2 bases at J; junction bases unmatched: 4. The CDR3: CASSRDRGGNQPQHF. The CDR3 DNA follows: TGTGCCAGTAGCAGGGACAGGGGTGGCAATCAGCCCCAGCATTTT.

This clone was seen a few times. The V and J genes are TRBV9 and TRBJ2-7; a weak D match, TRBD2 (6 bases). Per the germline V gene, CDR1 is SGDLS and CDR2 is YYNGEE. The CDR3 is made up of 14 amino acids. Trimming removed 0 bases from V and 4 bases from J, with 11 bases in between. CDR3 residues: CASSVAGEEYEQYF. CDR3 DNA sequence: TGTGCCAGCAGCGTAGCGGGAGAAGAGTACGAGCAGTACTTC. Full variable domain (remainder filled in from reference TRBV9 and TRBJ2-7): DSGVTQTPKHLITATGQRVTLRCSPRSGDLSVYWYQQSLDQGLQFLIQYYNGEERAKGNILERFSAQQFPDLHSELNLSSLELGDSALYFCASSVAGEEYEQYFGPGTRLTVT.

The J gene is TRBJ2-2, the V gene TRBV24-1, with 8 nucleotides matching TRBD2. V shed 9 bases, J shed 6 bases, and the junction held 2 bases outside the gene matches. The germline gives CDR1 KGHDR, CDR2 SFDVKD. This CDR3 contains 12 residues. CDR3 nucleotide sequence: TGTGCCACCCGGCGGGGGGCCGGGGAGCTGTTTTTT. Its protein is CATRRGAGELFF.

This sequence joins TRBV6-5 and TRBJ2-6; D remains unclear. Germline CDR1 and CDR2: MNHEY and SVGAGI. The V and J ends lost 0 bases and 1 base respectively, with 7 bases between them. The CDR3 runs to 16 residues. The CDR3 loop reads CASSYSTRSGANVLTF. The CDR3 DNA reads TGTGCCAGCAGTTACTCGACGCGGTCTGGGGCCAACGTCCTGACTTTC.

This clone has only one observation. The chain has TRBV28 and TRBJ1-5; the match to TRBD1 covers 10 bases. Germline loops: CDR1 MDHEN, CDR2 SYDVKM. After removal of 6 bases from V and 1 base from J, the junction contained 9 bases not matched to a gene. CDR3 length equals 17 residues. This chain's CDR3 is CASSPGTGAFSNQPQHF. DNA of the CDR3: TGTGCCAGCAGCCCTGGGACAGGGGCTTTCAGCAATCAGCCCCAGCATTTT.

The table lists this clone with a count of one. This chain connects TRBV30 to TRBJ1-4; D perhaps matches TRBD1 (6 bases). Germline assignment: CDR1 GTSNPN and CDR2 SVGIG (reference sequence). V shed 3 bases and J shed 2 bases, with 13 bases lying between them. CDR3 length: 15 amino acids. CDR3 sequence: CAWRATGNTNEKLFF. CDR3 nucleotides: TGTGCCTGGAGAGCCACAGGGAATACTAATGAAAAACTGTTTTTT.

The chain is built from TRBV7-2 and TRBJ2-3; maybe TRBD2 (6 bases). Germline CDR1 is SGHTA and CDR2 is FQGNSA. CDR3 size: 16 residues. V lost 4 bases and J lost 6, with 20 bases in between. CDR3 in DNA: TGTGCCAGCAGCTCAAACCCTCCGGGAGTGGCGGATACGCAGTATTTT. Translated: CASSSNPPGVADTQYF.

The chain combines TRBV28 with TRBJ2-7; 11 bases map to TRBD1. V lost 6 bases to trimming and J lost 4 bases; unmatched junction nucleotides: 5. This CDR3 is built from 14 residues. Germline V gives CDR1 MDHEN, CDR2 SYDVKM. CDR3: CASRTGTGGYEQYF. The CDR3 bases are TGTGCCAGCAGGACCGGGACAGGGGGTTACGAGCAGTACTTC.

With respect to this clone: The same CDR3 arises from other DNA sequences in this sample as well. The chain couples TRBV7-2 to TRBJ1-1; TRBD1 is a possible D gene (5 bases). The CDR3 is 12 amino acids. Trimming took off 2 bases at V and 9 bases at J, with 10 bases between the two ends. The V gene's germline CDR1 is SGHTA and CDR2 FQGNSA. CDR3 coding DNA: TGTGCCAGCAGCTTATCCGGGGGTAAAGCTTTCTTT. Translation: CASSLSGGKAFF.

The chain couples TRBV9 to TRBJ1-2; TRBD1 aligns across 8 bases. The V and J ends lost 3 bases and 6 bases, in that order; junction bases with no gene match: 4. CDR1 SGDLS and CDR2 YYNGEE come from the germline V gene. This CDR3 is built from 13 residues. The CDR3 bases are TGTGCCAGCAGCGGGACAGGGCTGAATGGCTACACCTTC. Translation: CASSGTGLNGYTF.

This clone was observed a single time. J is TRBJ2-3 and V is TRBV5-1; D call uncertain. V lost 0 bases to trimming and J lost 3 bases, with 8 bases between them. Looked up from germline, CDR1 is SGHRS and CDR2 is YFSETQ. This CDR3 is built from 14 residues. CDR3 in amino acids: CASSLGVTTDTQYF. CDR3 nucleotides: TGCGCCAGCAGCTTGGGAGTGACTACAGATACGCAGTATTTT.

The J gene is TRBJ1-5, the V gene TRBV24-1; a weak D match, TRBD1 (5 bases). Trimming left V 3 bases short and J 3 bases short, with 17 bases between. Germline V CDR1 and CDR2: KGHDR, SFDVKD. CDR3 length: 17 amino acids. The CDR3 nucleotides are TGTGCCACCAGTGATCCACGCGGGGGAGGAAACAATCAGCCCCAGCATTTT. Translating gives CATSDPRGGGNNQPQHF.

J is TRBJ2-3 and V is TRBV28, with 8 bases fitting TRBD1. The germline V gene encodes CDR1 MDHEN and CDR2 SYDVKM. This CDR3 contains 15 residues. V lost 5 bases and J lost 2; bases outside the gene matches: 6. The CDR3 loop reads CASSQWTGTTDTQYF. For the CDR3, the DNA is TGTGCCAGCAGTCAATGGACAGGGACCACAGATACGCAGTATTTT.

The chain has TRBV30 and TRBJ2-1; TRBD2 matches at 7 bases. The CDR3 totals 15 residues. The J segment lost 2 bases and the V segment lost 2 bases, leaving 6 bases of the junction unmatched. The V gene's germline CDR1 is GTSNPN and CDR2 SVGIG (reference sequence). CDR3 residues: CAWSLGGSAYNEQFF. The CDR3 bases are TGTGCCTGGAGTTTAGGCGGGAGCGCCTACAATGAGCAGTTCTTC.

The rearrangement joins TRBV6-2 or TRBV6-3 to TRBJ2-6; the D is unclear. The CDR3 length is 16 residues. Germline loops: CDR1 MNHEY, CDR2 SVGEGT. With 2 bases removed from V and 0 bases from J, the gap between germline ends came to 8 bases. As DNA, the CDR3 is TGTGCCAGCAGTTACGGCAGGCCCTCTGGGGCCAACGTCCTGACTTTC. Encoded protein: CASSYGRPSGANVLTF.

The chain employs TRBV15 and TRBJ2-7; the match to TRBD2 covers 7 bases. Trimming took 0 bases from V and 3 from J; bases not matched to a gene: 5. The CDR3 is made up of 15 amino acids. Germline lookup yields CDR1 LNHNV and CDR2 YYDKDF (reference sequence). CDR3 amino acids: CATSRDNSGHYEQYF. CDR3 nucleotide sequence: TGTGCCACCAGCAGAGATAATAGCGGGCACTACGAGCAGTACTTC.

This clone was counted a single time. The genes are TRBV7-8 and TRBJ2-5; D uncertain. This CDR3 comprises 12 residues. Per the germline V gene, CDR1 is SGHVS and CDR2 is FQNEAQ. The V end was cut by 3 bases, the J end by 3 bases, with 5 bases between. CDR3 sequence reads: CASSFRKETQYF. As DNA, the CDR3 is TGTGCCAGCAGCTTCAGAAAAGAGACCCAGTACTTC.